Here is one T cell receptor beta chain with its context. No antigen is known for it. The library was made from cDNA and included unique molecular identifiers. From about 1 to 10 million T cells, hundreds of thousands of cDNA molecules were obtained. TCRdb passed the PCR reads through MiXCR, listing each CDR3 protein once. Of about 820,000 distinct CDR3 sequences in the sample, 53% are singletons; the top ten hold approximately 4.2%. The data originate from a study of post-analysis software for immune sequencing data. Study background: There were relapsing-remitting, secondary progressive and progressive-relapsing multiple sclerosis among the disease courses included. Whole-study results and caveats: F measure showed strong co-clustering of same-batch samples. Patients used about five TRBV segments, including TRBV5-6, TRBV5-1 and TRBV20-1, more often than controls.

The CDR3 extends over 16 amino acids. Germline V CDR1 and CDR2: SGHKS, YYEKEE (reference sequence). The V gene end was trimmed by 0 bases and the J gene end by 8 bases; junction bases not matched to a gene: 8. The TCR originated in a girl under 18 with multiple sclerosis. The rearrangement uses TRBV5-5 and TRBJ2-1; 10 bases align to TRBD2. Sequencing input: blood. CDR3 coding DNA: TGTGCCAGCAGCTTGGTCCTAGCGGGAGAGGGTGATGAGCAGTTCTTC. Amino acids: CASSLVLAGEGDEQFF. Together with reference TRBV5-5 and TRBJ2-1, the CDR3 gives the full variable domain: DAGVTQSPTHLIKTRGQQVTLRCSPISGHKSVSWYQQVLGQGPQFIFQYYEKEERGRGNFPDRFSARQFPNYSSELNVNALLLGDSALYLCASSLVLAGEGDEQFFGPGTRLTVL.